The 8 T cell receptor beta chains in this list originate from one sample, sequenced in a study of blood T cell repertoires in COVID-19. Generated by immunoSEQ multiplex PCR, the TCRdb table keeps only in-frame clones and is missing some. This repertoire shows some 150,000 clones, around 86% found once; its top ten account for roughly 9%. Source material: peripheral blood. Receptor source: a woman aged 60-75 years with active or convalescent COVID-19.

The table lists this clone with a few counts. This chain joins TRBV6-2 or TRBV6-3 and TRBJ2-1, with 10 bases matching TRBD2. The CDR3 has 16 amino acids. Germline-derived CDR1 and CDR2 are MNHEY and SVGEGT. With V trimmed by 5 bases and J by 4 bases, 8 bases remained unmatched. The CDR3 sequence is CASSTMLAGVYNEQFF. DNA of the CDR3: TGTGCCAGCAGTACCATGCTAGCGGGAGTTTACAATGAGCAGTTCTTC.

The V gene is TRBV27, the J gene TRBJ1-1, with 8 positions matching TRBD1. Losses at the gene ends were 6 bases for V and 6 bases for J; bases not matched to a gene: 9. This CDR3 region has 14 residues. The germline V gene has CDR1 MNHEY and CDR2 SMNVEV (reference sequence). The DNA for the CDR3 is TGTGCCAGCAGGACAGGGGAAGGGGGTTCTGAAGCTTTCTTT. Translated: CASRTGEGGSEAFF.

This clone was seen more than once but under ten times. The V call is TRBV5-1, the J call TRBJ1-6; unclear D gene. V lost 2 bases, J lost 7 bases, and 7 bases lay in between. Germline values: CDR1 SGHRS, CDR2 YFSETQ. This CDR3 spans 13 amino acids. CDR3 loop: CASSLSGNSPLHF. The CDR3 DNA reads TGCGCCAGCAGCTTAAGCGGCAATTCACCCCTCCACTTT.

The chain uses TRBV5-1 and TRBJ2-2; the match to TRBD1 covers 9 bases. The germline gives CDR1 SGHRS, CDR2 YFSETQ. The CDR3 totals 16 residues. J lost 3 bases, V lost 2 bases, and 5 bases had no gene match. The CDR3 protein is CASSFGTGWDTGELFF. The CDR3 DNA sequence: TGCGCCAGCAGCTTTGGGACAGGGTGGGACACCGGGGAGCTGTTTTTT. Full variable domain (missing parts from reference TRBV5-1 and TRBJ2-2): KAGVTQTPRYLIKTRGQQVTLSCSPISGHRSVSWYQQTPGQGLQFLFEYFSETQRNKGNFPGRFSGRQFSNSRSEMNVSTLELGDSALYLCASSFGTGWDTGELFFGEGSRLTVL.

This rearrangement joins TRBV5-1 to TRBJ1-3; D perhaps matches TRBD1 (6 bases). The V end lost 5 bases, the J end lost 2 bases, and 17 bases lay between the germline ends. CDR1 and CDR2 from the germline V gene are SGHRS and YFSETQ. The CDR3 is 16 residues long. CDR3 sequence reads: CASRNNRDPAGNTIYF. The CDR3 region has the DNA TGCGCCAGCAGGAACAACAGGGATCCCGCTGGAAACACCATATATTTT.

This chain joins TRBV30 and TRBJ1-2; 8 positions agree with TRBD1. Germline V CDR1 and CDR2: GTSNPN, SVGIG (reference sequence). The CDR3 is made up of 13 amino acids. V lost 5 bases, J lost 5 bases, and 7 bases stayed unmatched. The CDR3 DNA reads TGTGCCTGGGGGGACAGGCCCGATTATGGCTACACCTTC. Its translation: CAWGDRPDYGYTF.

This rearrangement joins TRBV19 to TRBJ1-3, with no clear D. Germline CDR1 reads LNHDA; CDR2 reads SQIVND (reference sequence). The CDR3 runs 14 residues. V was shortened by 5 bases and J by 0 bases, with 8 bases between the two germline ends. CDR3 nucleotides: TGTGCCAGTAGTCCGAGCTACTCTGGAAACACCATATATTTT. Translated: CASSPSYSGNTIYF.

This clone was observed a few times. V gene TRBV7-8 combines with J gene TRBJ1-1; 7 bases are a match to TRBD1. The CDR3 is 14 residues long. J lost 3 bases, V lost 6 bases, and 7 bases had no gene match. Germline assignment: CDR1 SGHVS and CDR2 FQNEAQ. The CDR3 bases are TGTGCCAGCAGTCCTTTGACAGGGTACACTGAAGCTTTCTTT. Translated, it gives CASSPLTGYTEAFF.